This entry features one T cell receptor beta chain sequence. This clone is termed medium-sized (0.01 to 0.1%). Its antigen specificity is not known. Base quality data are lacking; no much larger clone is found one base away. This entry belongs to a study of T cells in localized non-small cell lung cancer (TCRdb year 2020). Some background on the complete study: T cell repertoires of some 240 early-stage NSCLC patients were analyzed, with tumors being compared against uninvolved tumor-adjacent lungs. The cohort was made up of 200 to 250 treatment-naive NSCLC patients whose localized lung tumors had been resected. Of the NSCLC patients, 120 to 150 were male and about a hundred were female, and the mean age was around 70 years. Overall results and qualifications from the work: Because multi-region tumor sequencing was not performed, intratumor heterogeneity could not be ruled out. Longer overall survival was associated with higher blood T cell density, whereas shorter survival was associated with higher adjacent-lung clonality. Because the study design was exploratory, TCR variables were selected using unadjusted p-values without false-discovery rate correction. Of the top 100 tumor clones, a median of 57 were detected in paired uninvolved adjacent lung; some 28 were also among that lung's top 100. The highest T cell clonality was observed in uninvolved tumor-adjacent lung, where clonality exceeded that of tumor, suggesting that antigenic responses were more focused in uninvolved tumor-adjacent lung.

CDR1 and CDR2, looked up from the germline V gene, are SGHNT and YENEEA. At the junction V is shortened by 5 bases and J by 8 bases, with 16 bases in between. Including the terminal cysteine and phenylalanine, the CDR3 comprises 14 residues. Only the CDR3 part of the read is kept: 42 bases, read in frame from the first base. At diagnosis, peripheral blood, uninvolved tumor-adjacent lung and tumor were collected and were preserved as a mix of fresh-frozen and FFPE material. TCR beta CDR3 regions were sequenced from DNA using the immunoSEQ Assay. In the source study's methods: To compute T cell density, TCR beta template counts were normalized to usable DNA, which was estimated by amplifying housekeeping genes. Richness was estimated with the preseqR package, extrapolating to 400,000 templates for PBMC samples and 120,000 templates for tissue samples. Clonality was taken to be one minus Pielou's evenness. To identify tissue-enriched TCRs, differential abundance testing was run on productive amino-acid clonotypes with a minimum total count of 5 and an alpha of 0.1. The Jaccard Index and the Morisita Overlap Index were used to measure repertoire overlap between compartments. GLIPH clustered TCR beta CDR3s with public tetramer-defined viral CDR3s; viral motifs required at least three viral sequences plus V-gene enrichment. This immuneACCESS table, as held by TCRdb, lists in-frame sequences with V and J called but not all clones. Of the missing ones, under half trace to an unresolved V gene in checked studies; the others have no known cause. V and J calls and clone size are copied from that table; D and trimming were computed from the DNA. The sample table lists approximately 2,500 clones, approximately 30% of them with a count of one. The ten largest clones represent 12% of the sample.

Here the chain combines TRBV11-3 and TRBJ2-1; TRBD2 is a weak D gene call, 5 bases matching. The sequence derives from a woman aged 40 to 75 with stage I lung adenocarcinoma. The material was lung tumor tissue, obtained before any cancer treatment. The nucleotide sequence is given as TGTGCCAGCAGCACCACGGATGGAGGCTATGAGCAGTTCTTC. Its coded protein is CASSTTDGGYEQFF.